The rows below give T cell receptor beta chains drawn from one sample of a study of blood T cell repertoires in COVID-19. Repertoires were generated with immunoSEQ multiplex PCR, while TCRdb's copy carries only in-frame clones and drops some. This sample carries some 290,000 clones, 90% to 95% of them seen once, and the ten largest clones take 3.5% to 5%. Source material: PBMCs or T cells enriched from blood (not recorded which). The receptors were sampled from a woman in her 30s who had been exposed to COVID-19. Both conserved end residues are part of each CDR3. A D gene is named only where the DNA matches it firmly. Clone size is not always given. Where it is, it says once, few, many or a class for expanded clones.

CDR3 DNA,CDR3 protein,clone size,D gene,V gene,J gene,CDR3 length
TGTGCCAGCAGCTTAGCGCGGCAGGGGGCGTTCTACGAGCAGTACTTC,CASSLARQGAFYEQYF,NA,TRBD1,TRBV7-8,TRBJ2-7,16
TGTGCCACCAGTGATTACAGGGGCCCGCAGTATTTT,CATSDYRGPQYF,NA,TRBD1,TRBV24-1,TRBJ2-3,12
TGTGCCAGCAGCTTGTTGGGGGGGACCGGGGGAGAGACCCAGTACTTC,CASSLLGGTGGETQYF,few,TRBD2,TRBV11-2,TRBJ2-5,16
TGTGCCAGCAGTGGTACCGGGACAGGGTTACTCTATGGCTACACCTTC,CASSGTGTGLLYGYTF,NA,TRBD1,TRBV6-1,TRBJ1-2,16
TGTGCCAGCAGTTACACTTACAGGGTATGGGACACTGAAGCTTTCTTT,CASSYTYRVWDTEAFF,NA,NA,TRBV6-5,TRBJ1-1,16
TGTGCCAGCAGTACCTACAGGGGGCGAAGCAATCAGCCCCAGCATTTT,CASSTYRGRSNQPQHF,NA,TRBD1,TRBV6-6,TRBJ1-5,16
TGTGCCAGCAGCCAAAGTTTCCGGGTGGGCACAGATACGCAGTATTTT,CASSQSFRVGTDTQYF,NA,NA,TRBV3-1/TRBV3-2,TRBJ2-3,16
TGTGCCAGCAGCCTCATTAACAGGGGGCATCAGCCCCAGCATTTT,CASSLINRGHQPQHF,NA,TRBD1,TRBV5-8,TRBJ1-5,15
TGTGCCAGCAGTCCCAGTCGCGAGCAGTACTTC,CASSPSREQYF,NA,NA,TRBV28,TRBJ2-7,11
TGTGCCAGCAGCCAAGAGTGGCCTAGCGGGGAATACAATGAGCAGTTCTTC,CASSQEWPSGEYNEQFF,NA,TRBD2,TRBV4-2,TRBJ2-1,17
TGTGCCACCAGTGATTTCCGGACAGACTTCACCGGGGAGCTGTTTTTT,CATSDFRTDFTGELFF,NA,NA,TRBV24-1,TRBJ2-2,16
TGTGCCGGCTCGGGGGAGGGTGGCACTGAAGCTTTCTTT,CAGSGEGGTEAFF,NA,NA,TRBV30,TRBJ1-1,13
TGTGCCAGCAGACGGACAGGAGGAAATTCACCCCTCCACTTT,CASRRTGGNSPLHF,NA,TRBD1,TRBV6-5,TRBJ1-6,14
TGTGCCAGCAGAGGAAAGACAGCCGCCTATGGCTACACCTTC,CASRGKTAAYGYTF,NA,NA,TRBV6-5,TRBJ1-2,14
TGCGCCAGCAGCCCCGGGGGGGCCGCAGATACGCAGTATTTT,CASSPGGAADTQYF,NA,TRBD2,TRBV4-3,TRBJ2-3,14
TGCAGCGTTAGACAGACCAATCAGCCCCAGCATTTT,CSVRQTNQPQHF,once,NA,TRBV29-1,TRBJ1-5,12
TGTGCCAGCAGCGTAGGGTCTAGCGGGGGCCTCCAAGAGACCCAGTACTTC,CASSVGSSGGLQETQYF,once,TRBD2,TRBV9,TRBJ2-5,17
TGTGCCAGCAGCCCCTTTACGCCGACAGGGGGCAACGAGCAGTACTTC,CASSPFTPTGGNEQYF,NA,TRBD1,TRBV7-6,TRBJ2-7,16
TGTGCCAGCAACCAAGACAGGGGGTATGGCTACACCTTC,CASNQDRGYGYTF,NA,TRBD1,TRBV2,TRBJ1-2,13
TGTGCCAGCAGAAGCGGGGGGAACAATGAGCAGTTCTTC,CASRSGGNNEQFF,NA,TRBD2,TRBV2,TRBJ2-1,13
TGTGCCAGCAGAGCCTCCACAGTCTATAGCAATCAGCCCCAGCATTTT,CASRASTVYSNQPQHF,NA,NA,TRBV28,TRBJ1-5,16
TGTGCCAGCAGCTTACGGACAGGGGTCTACGAGCAGTACTTC,CASSLRTGVYEQYF,NA,TRBD1,TRBV7-9,TRBJ2-7,14